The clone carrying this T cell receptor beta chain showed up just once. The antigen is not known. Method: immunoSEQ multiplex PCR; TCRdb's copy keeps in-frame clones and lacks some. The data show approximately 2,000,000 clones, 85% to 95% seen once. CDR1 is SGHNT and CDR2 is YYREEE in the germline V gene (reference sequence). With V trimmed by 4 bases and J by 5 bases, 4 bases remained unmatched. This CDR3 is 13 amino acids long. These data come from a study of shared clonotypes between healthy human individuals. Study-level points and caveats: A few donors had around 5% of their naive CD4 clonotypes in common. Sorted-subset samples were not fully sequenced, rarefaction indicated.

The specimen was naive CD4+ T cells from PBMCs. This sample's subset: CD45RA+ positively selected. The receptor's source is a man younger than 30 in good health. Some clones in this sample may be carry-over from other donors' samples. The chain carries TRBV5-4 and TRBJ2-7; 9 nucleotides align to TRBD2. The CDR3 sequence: CASSVAGGNEQYF. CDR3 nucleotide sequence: TGTGCCAGCAGCGTGGCGGGGGGGAACGAGCAGTACTTC.